The clone carrying this T cell receptor (beta chain) was counted a few times. Its specificity is not known. This sample is drawn from a study of CD8 T cells in ankylosing spondylitis. Study observations and caveats: Those disease-linked clones were CD8+; they were also relatively rare in peripheral blood. Within ankylosing spondylitis blood, a TCR beta motif made up of seven or eight highly homologous variants appeared to be characteristic. Reportedly, matched ankylosing spondylitis synovial fluid was significantly enriched for disease-linked clones.

From the 5' RACE reads, TCRdb called clonotypes with MiXCR, one entry per CDR3 protein. The sample holds around 890,000 distinct CDR3 sequences, roughly 12% seen once. The CDR3 sequence is 14 residues long. Per the germline V gene, CDR1 is KGHDR and CDR2 is SFDVKD. Trimming removed 1 base from V and 4 bases from J, with 6 bases in between. This receptor was obtained from a male donor with ankylosing spondylitis. The chain has TRBV24-1 and TRBJ2-2; no firm D call. The sample was blood, either unsorted or a sorted T cell fraction (not recorded which). The CDR3 protein is CATSDFSRTGELFF. The CDR3, as DNA: TGTGCCACCAGTGATTTCTCGCGCACCGGGGAGCTGTTTTTT.